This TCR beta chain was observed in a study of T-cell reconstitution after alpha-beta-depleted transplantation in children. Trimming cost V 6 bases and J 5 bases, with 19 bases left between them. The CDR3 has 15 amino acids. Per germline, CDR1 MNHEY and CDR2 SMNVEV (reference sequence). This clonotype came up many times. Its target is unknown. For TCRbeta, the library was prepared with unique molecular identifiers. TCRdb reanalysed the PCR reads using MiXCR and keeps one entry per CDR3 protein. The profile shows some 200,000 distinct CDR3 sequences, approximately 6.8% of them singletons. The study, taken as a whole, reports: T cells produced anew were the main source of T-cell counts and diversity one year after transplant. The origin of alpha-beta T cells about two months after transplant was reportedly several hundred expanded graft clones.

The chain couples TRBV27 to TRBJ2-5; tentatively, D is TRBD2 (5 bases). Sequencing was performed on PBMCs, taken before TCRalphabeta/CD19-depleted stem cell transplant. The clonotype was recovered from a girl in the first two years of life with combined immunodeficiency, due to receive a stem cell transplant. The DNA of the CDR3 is TGTGCCAGCAGGCCTATACGCCTCGGCGGGGAGACCCAGTACTTC. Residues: CASRPIRLGGETQYF.